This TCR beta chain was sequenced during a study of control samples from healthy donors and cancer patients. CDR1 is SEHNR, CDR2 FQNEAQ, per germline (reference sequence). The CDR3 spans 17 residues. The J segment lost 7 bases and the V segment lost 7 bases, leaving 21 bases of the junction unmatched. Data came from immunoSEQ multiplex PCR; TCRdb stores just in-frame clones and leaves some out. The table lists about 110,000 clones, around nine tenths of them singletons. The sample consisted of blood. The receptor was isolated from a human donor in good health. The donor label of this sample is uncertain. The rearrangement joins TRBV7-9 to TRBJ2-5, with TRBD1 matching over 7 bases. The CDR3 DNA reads TGTGCCAGCATGTGGGGGTTGCGCCCCGGACAGGTCGGGACCCAGTACTTC. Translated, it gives CASMWGLRPGQVGTQYF.